Sequencing of this TCR beta chain was carried out in a study of cytomegalovirus exposure and HLA in healthy donors. Overall study context: Earlier findings included some 100 million unique TCR beta sequences obtained from 150 million to 200 million T cells. Assignment to the Caucasian-associated ancestry cluster applied to roughly 80% of the approximately 420 genotyped donors.

The CDR3 has 17 residues. V shed 0 bases, J shed 6 bases, and the junction held 9 bases outside the gene matches. From germline, CDR1 is SGHRS and CDR2 YFSETQ. When sampled, the donors appeared nominally healthy, though they likely had unrecorded immune exposures. Use of 60 Vbeta and 13 Jbeta primers characterized the PCR. Original processing methods: Later, some 79 million unique TCR beta chains were counted in an analysis, and 8.5 million to 13 million of them were shared. Method: immunoSEQ multiplex PCR; TCRdb's copy keeps in-frame clones and lacks some. V and J calls plus clone size are reproduced from that table; the DNA served to infer D and trimming. The repertoire consists of more than 150,000 clones, with roughly 80% occurring once and the leading ten covering 0.26%.

Sequenced: PBMCs. The chain uses TRBV5-1 and TRBJ1-2; 12 nucleotides align to TRBD1. The TCR sequence derives from a boy aged 5-17 years in good health and CMV-seronegative. The CDR3 reads CASSLAVSGTGGNGYTF. CDR3 DNA sequence: TGCGCCAGCAGCTTGGCCGTATCCGGGACAGGGGGCAATGGCTACACCTTC.